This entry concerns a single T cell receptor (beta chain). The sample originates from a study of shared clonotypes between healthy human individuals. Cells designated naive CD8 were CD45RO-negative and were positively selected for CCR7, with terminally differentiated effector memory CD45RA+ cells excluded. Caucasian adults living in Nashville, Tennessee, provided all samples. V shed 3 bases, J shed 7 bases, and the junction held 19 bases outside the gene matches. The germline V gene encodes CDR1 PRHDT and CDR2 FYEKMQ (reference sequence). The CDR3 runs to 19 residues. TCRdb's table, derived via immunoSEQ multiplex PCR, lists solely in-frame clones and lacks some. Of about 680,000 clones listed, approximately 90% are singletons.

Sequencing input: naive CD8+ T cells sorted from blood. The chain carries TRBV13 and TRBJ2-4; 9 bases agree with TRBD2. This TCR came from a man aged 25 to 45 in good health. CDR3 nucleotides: TGTGCCAGCAGCTTTGGGTTAGGTAGCGGGAGCCCCGAGGGTAACATTCAGTACTTC. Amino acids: CASSFGLGSGSPEGNIQYF.